The sequence of this T cell receptor beta chain was determined in a study of blood T cell repertoires in COVID-19. Study in general: COVID-19 samples, acute and convalescent, were from the United States, Italy and Spain.

Measured with immunoSEQ multiplex PCR; TCRdb has only the in-frame clones, and not every one. Among about 310,000 clones, nearly 90% were seen once, and the ten largest hold roughly a tenth. V trimming: 4 bases; J trimming: 3 bases; junction bases outside the gene matches: 6. The CDR3 runs 14 residues. Germline CDR1 reads SGHRS; CDR2 reads YFSETQ. The participants were between about 18 and 90 years old and came from 24 US areas. Cohorts were based on clinical histories the participants reported. Two consecutive negative NP/OP PCR tests, clearance, or resolved symptoms defined Cohort 3 recovery. The rearrangement uses TRBV5-1 and TRBJ2-7; TRBD1 aligns across 8 bases. Source material: PBMCs or T cells enriched from blood (not recorded which). The source is a woman aged 25 to 39 who had recovered from COVID-19. In DNA, the CDR3 is TGCGCCAGCAGCAACCGACAGGGGAACTACGAGCAGTACTTC. This sequence encodes CASSNRQGNYEQYF.